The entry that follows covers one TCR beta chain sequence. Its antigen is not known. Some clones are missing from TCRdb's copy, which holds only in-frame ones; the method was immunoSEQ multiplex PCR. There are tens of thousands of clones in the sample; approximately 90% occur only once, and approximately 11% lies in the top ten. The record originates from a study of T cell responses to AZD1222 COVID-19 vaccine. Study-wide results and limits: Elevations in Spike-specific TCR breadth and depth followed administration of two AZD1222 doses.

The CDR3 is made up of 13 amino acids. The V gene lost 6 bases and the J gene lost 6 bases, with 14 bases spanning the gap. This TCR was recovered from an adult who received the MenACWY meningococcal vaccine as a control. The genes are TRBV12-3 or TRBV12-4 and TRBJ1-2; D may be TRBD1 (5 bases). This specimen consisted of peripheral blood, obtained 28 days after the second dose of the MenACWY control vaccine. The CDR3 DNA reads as TGTGCCAGCAGGCTCCCAGGGAAGGATGGCTACACCTTC. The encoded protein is CASRLPGKDGYTF.